Below, 20 T cell receptor beta chains from the same sample are listed, as sequenced in a study of a mutant IDH1 vaccine in newly diagnosed glioma. Antigen specificity for these receptors is unknown. Time point defined: week 11, during vaccination. Doses consisted of 300 ug of mutant IDH1 20-mer peptide each, paired with topical imiquimod. Profiling relied on immunoSEQ multiplex PCR, and the TCRdb table lists in-frame clones only, not all of them. This table has some 30,000 clones, 90% appearing once. The specimen comprised PBMCs, sampled from a glioma patient whose treatment included an IDH1 peptide vaccine. Receptor source: a man aged 18 to 30 with glioma.

In this sample, this clone turned up a few times. V gene TRBV6-5 combines with J gene TRBJ1-1, with 10 nucleotides matching TRBD1. Germline values: CDR1 MNHEY, CDR2 SVGAGI. CDR3 length: 15 residues. After removal of 5 bases from V and 1 base from J, the junction contained 4 bases not matched to a gene. CDR3 sequence (DNA): TGTGCCAGCAGTCCTTGGACAGGGGGGAACACTGAAGCTTTCTTT. Translated: CASSPWTGGNTEAFF.

This clone was observed a single time. The J gene is TRBJ1-2, the V gene TRBV4-3; tentatively, D is TRBD1 (5 bases). V dropped 2 bases and J dropped 4 bases, with 11 bases sitting between them. There are 14 residues in the CDR3. Germline V gene data show CDR1 as LGHNA and CDR2 as YSLEER. The CDR3 spells CASSQSRVPYGYTF. The CDR3 DNA reads TGCGCCAGCAGCCAATCCAGGGTCCCCTATGGCTACACCTTC.

The chain carries TRBV9 and TRBJ2-1, with unresolved D. Germline CDR1 reads SGDLS; CDR2 reads YYNGEE. V lost 0 bases and J lost 0, with 7 bases in between. This CDR3 has 15 residues. DNA of the CDR3: TGTGCCAGCAGCGTAGCGTACACCTCCTACAATGAGCAGTTCTTC. This translates into CASSVAYTSYNEQFF. Filled out from reference TRBV9 and TRBJ2-1, the complete variable domain reads DSGVTQTPKHLITATGQRVTLRCSPRSGDLSVYWYQQSLDQGLQFLIQYYNGEERAKGNILERFSAQQFPDLHSELNLSSLELGDSALYFCASSVAYTSYNEQFFGPGTRLTVL.

J is TRBJ1-1 and V is TRBV6-5; D might be TRBD1 (5 bases). CDR1 and CDR2 from the germline V gene are MNHEY and SVGAGI. This CDR3 spans 13 amino acids. V was pared by 6 bases and J by 0 bases, with 8 bases between. The CDR3 DNA reads as TGTGCCAGCAGCGGGACGGTGAACACTGAAGCTTTCTTT. As protein: CASSGTVNTEAFF.

V is TRBV29-1 and J is TRBJ1-3, with TRBD1 identical over 9 bases. This CDR3 spans 15 amino acids. Germline CDR1 and CDR2: SQVTM and ANQGSEA. V trimming: 7 bases; J trimming: 7 bases; junction bases outside the gene matches: 14. The CDR3 reads CSAAQLQGARNTIYF. CDR3 DNA: TGCAGCGCTGCCCAATTACAGGGGGCGAGGAACACCATATATTTT. The full variable domain, completed using reference TRBV29-1 and TRBJ1-3, is SAVISQKPSRDICQRGTSLTIQCQVDSQVTMMFWYRQQPGQSLTLIATANQGSEATYESGFVIDKFPISRPNLTFSTLTVSNMSPEDSSIYLCSAAQLQGARNTIYFGEGSWLTVV.

The chain is built from TRBV7-9 and TRBJ2-7, with TRBD2 as a possible D gene (5 bases). The CDR3 is 14 amino acids. The V gene lost 0 bases and the J gene lost 5 bases, with 11 bases spanning the gap. In germline, CDR1 is SEHNR, CDR2 FQNEAQ (reference sequence). CDR3 loop: CASSLALGADEQYF. The CDR3 bases are TGTGCCAGCAGCTTAGCATTAGGAGCGGACGAGCAGTACTTC.

The CDR3 protein is CAISELRDRGAGEQFF. In DNA form, the CDR3 reads TGTGCCATCAGTGAGCTCCGGGACAGGGGCGCAGGGGAGCAGTTCTTC. The V and J genes are TRBV10-3 and TRBJ2-1; 10 bases match TRBD1. The CDR3 is 16 residues long. V shed 2 bases, J shed 10 bases, and the junction held 11 bases outside the gene matches. Germline lookup yields CDR1 ENHRY and CDR2 SYGVKD.

As DNA, the CDR3 is TGTGCCAGCAGCCAAGAGGAATGGAACACTGAAGCTTTCTTT. This encodes CASSQEEWNTEAFF. The V call is TRBV14, the J call TRBJ1-1; no clear D gene. Per germline, CDR1 SGHDN and CDR2 FVKESK. V was shortened by 0 bases and J by 1 base, with 6 bases between the two germline ends. This CDR3 region has 14 residues.

This chain connects TRBV11-2 to TRBJ2-1; D not resolved. V was shortened by 5 bases and J by 10 bases, with 12 bases between the two germline ends. The V gene's germline CDR1 is SGHAT and CDR2 FQNNGV. The CDR3 contains 12 residues. CDR3 protein: CASSQSTFEQFF. DNA for the CDR3: TGTGCCAGCAGCCAAAGTACGTTCGAGCAGTTCTTC.

V and J are TRBV4-3 and TRBJ2-7; D may match TRBD1 or TRBD2 (6 bases each). CDR3 length equals 14 residues. Germline values: CDR1 LGHNA, CDR2 YSLEER. Trimming pared 4 bases from V and 3 bases from J, leaving 13 bases between. DNA for the CDR3: TGCGCCAGCAGCCCCGCCGGGGGCCACTACGAGCAGTACTTC. Translating it yields CASSPAGGHYEQYF.

This clone was picked up one time. This chain connects TRBV6-1 to TRBJ1-1, with 7 positions matching TRBD1. V trimming: 4 bases; J trimming: 3 bases; junction bases outside the gene matches: 5. This CDR3 contains 14 residues. Per the germline V gene, CDR1 is MNHNS and CDR2 is SASEGT. CDR3 loop: CASSGRTGDTEAFF. CDR3 DNA sequence: TGTGCCAGCAGTGGACGAACAGGGGACACTGAAGCTTTCTTT.

This chain connects TRBV4-3 to TRBJ1-2, with D unclear. CDR1 and CDR2 from the germline V gene are LGHNA and YSLEER. Trimming cost V 0 bases and J 1 base, with 9 bases left between them. This CDR3 has 15 residues. CDR3: CASSQDSRGNYGYTF. The DNA for the CDR3 is TGCGCCAGCAGCCAAGATTCCCGGGGTAACTATGGCTACACCTTC.

The rearrangement uses TRBV5-1 and TRBJ1-1, with unresolved D. CDR3 length equals 15 residues. CDR1 and CDR2 from the germline V gene are SGHRS and YFSETQ. The V gene lost 4 bases and the J gene lost 0 bases, with 13 bases spanning the gap. DNA of the CDR3: TGCGCCAGCAGCCGGGGTGGGGTAATGAACACTGAAGCTTTCTTT. Encoded protein: CASSRGGVMNTEAFF.

V and J are TRBV7-2 and TRBJ2-6; 9 nucleotides match TRBD1. Germline values: CDR1 SGHTA, CDR2 FQGNSA. The CDR3 consists of 18 residues. The V gene end was trimmed by 5 bases and the J gene end by 0 bases; junction bases not matched to a gene: 8. CDR3 region: CASSVLDRGFSGANVLTF. The CDR3 coding sequence is TGTGCCAGCAGCGTTCTGGACAGGGGATTCTCTGGGGCCAACGTCCTGACTTTC.

V and J are TRBV6-6 and TRBJ2-6; D is ambiguous. The germline V and J ends were trimmed by 2 bases and 0 bases, with 8 bases remaining between them. The CDR3 runs to 16 residues. Per germline, CDR1 MNHNY and CDR2 SVGAGI (reference sequence). The DNA for the CDR3 is TGTGCCAGCAGTTACCCCCAGGACTCTGGGGCCAACGTCCTGACTTTC. It specifies CASSYPQDSGANVLTF.

This clone showed up just once. The V and J genes are TRBV27 and TRBJ2-7; TRBD2 aligns across 7 bases. The CDR3 length is 14 residues. From germline, CDR1 is MNHEY and CDR2 SMNVEV (reference sequence). With 2 bases clipped from V and 3 bases from J, the junction kept 4 bases outside the gene matches. CDR3 DNA sequence: TGTGCCAGCAGTTTAACTAGCGACCTCTACGAGCAGTACTTC. Encoded protein: CASSLTSDLYEQYF.

The genes are TRBV23-1 and TRBJ2-7, with D unresolved. TRBV23-1 is labeled an ORF, and its function is uncertain. Deletions cut 4 bases from V and 2 bases from J, with 9 bases between. This CDR3 region has 13 residues. As DNA, the CDR3 is TGCGCCAGCAGTCGAGGCCACCCCTACGAGCAGTACTTC. Residues: CASSRGHPYEQYF.

The chain joins TRBV5-5 to TRBJ1-1; D unresolved. The CDR3 sequence is 15 residues long. Germline CDR1 reads SGHKS; CDR2 reads YYEKEE (reference sequence). V gave up 2 bases and J gave up 1 base, with 12 bases separating them. The CDR3: CASSFGGSGNTEAFF. CDR3 nucleotides: TGTGCCAGCAGCTTTGGAGGATCGGGGAACACTGAAGCTTTCTTT.

The genes are TRBV6-1 and TRBJ1-5; D gene ambiguous. This CDR3 is built from 15 residues. Per the germline V gene, CDR1 is MNHNS and CDR2 is SASEGT. With 3 bases removed from V and 3 bases from J, the gap between germline ends came to 12 bases. The DNA for the CDR3 is TGTGCCAGCAGTGACCCCTCGCGGGACAATCAGCCCCAGCATTTT. It encodes CASSDPSRDNQPQHF.

This clone was recorded only once. The chain joins TRBV19 to TRBJ1-2; 8 nucleotides match TRBD1. Trimming removed 3 bases from V and 4 bases from J; junction bases left unmatched: 10. Per the germline V gene, CDR1 is LNHDA and CDR2 is SQIVND (reference sequence). This CDR3 region has 16 residues. CDR3 nucleotides: TGTGCCAGTAGTATGAATTGGGACAGGAGCTTCTATGGCTACACCTTC. Translation: CASSMNWDRSFYGYTF.